The clone carrying this TCR beta chain was observed many times. This sample is part of a study of early T cells in non-severe SARS-CoV-2 infection. Between the trimmed V and J ends, which lost 8 bases and 6 bases, there was a span of 13 bases. This CDR3 is 13 amino acids long. Germline values: CDR1 SGHAT, CDR2 FQNNGV. TCRdb recomputed calls from the 5' RACE reads with MiXCR, one row per CDR3 protein. The data hold about 33,000 distinct CDR3 sequences, with roughly 5.3% observed a single time. This sequence joins TRBV11-2 and TRBJ1-4; perhaps TRBD1 as D (5 bases). Material: whole blood. This receptor was identified in an adult who was a healthcare worker with PCR-confirmed SARS-CoV-2 infection or an uninfected control (not recorded which). CDR3 DNA: TGTGCCAGCGCTCGGGGCCTGGATGAAAAACTGTTTTTT. Protein product: CASARGLDEKLFF.